This T cell receptor (beta chain) was identified in a study of blood T cell repertoires in COVID-19. The data were produced by immunoSEQ multiplex PCR, yet TCRdb's version contains in-frame clones alone and is incomplete. The sample lists about 170,000 clones, approximately 84% occurring once. V was trimmed by 5 bases and J by 4 bases, leaving 15 bases between them. There are 15 residues in the CDR3. CDR1 is WNHNN and CDR2 is SYGVQD in the germline V gene (reference sequence). The gene calls are TRBV10-1 and TRBJ1-5; tentatively, D is TRBD1 (5 bases). Sequencing used peripheral blood. This receptor was taken from a man aged 40-49 years who had recovered from COVID-19. The CDR3 loop reads CASSRPGTENQPQHF. Here the CDR3 DNA reads TGCGCCAGCAGTCGACCCGGGACTGAGAATCAGCCCCAGCATTTT.